These 23 T cell receptor beta chains were all obtained from the same sample, sequenced in a study of cytomegalovirus exposure and HLA in healthy donors. In the PCR, 60 Vbeta and 13 Jbeta primers were used. Sequencing used immunoSEQ multiplex PCR; TCRdb keeps in-frame clones, though not all of them. The profile shows some 220,000 clones, almost 85% of them singletons. Sequences were obtained from PBMCs. Every receptor here comes from a woman aged 40-49 years in good health and CMV-seronegative.

The chain uses TRBV4-1 and TRBJ1-1; D perhaps matches TRBD1 (6 bases). CDR1 and CDR2 (germline): MGHRA, YSYEKL. There are 14 residues in the CDR3. Trimming shortened V by 4 bases and J by 8 bases, and 17 bases separated the two germline ends. The CDR3 reads CASSPILKDREAFF. The CDR3 DNA is TGCGCCAGCAGCCCGATACTAAAAGACAGGGAAGCTTTCTTT.

The J gene is TRBJ2-1, the V gene TRBV7-9, with 8 bases that match TRBD1. The CDR3 length is 15 residues. Germline values: CDR1 SEHNR, CDR2 FQNEAQ (reference sequence). J gave up 2 bases and V 3 bases, and 3 bases lay outside the gene matches. The CDR3 here is CASSLAGQAYNEQFF. For the CDR3, the DNA is TGTGCCAGCAGCTTGGCGGGACAGGCCTACAATGAGCAGTTCTTC.

This chain links TRBV29-1 with TRBJ2-1, with a weak D call TRBD2 (6 bases). The CDR3 has 12 amino acids. Trimming took 3 bases from V and 4 from J, leaving 7 bases between them. Germline V gene sequence: CDR1 SQVTM, CDR2 ANQGSEA. As DNA, the CDR3 is TGCAGCGTTGAGCGGGGATACAATGAGCAGTTCTTC. This translates into CSVERGYNEQFF.

This chain connects TRBV9 to TRBJ2-1; 8 nucleotides align to TRBD1. The V and J ends lost 0 bases and 2 bases, in that order; junction bases with no gene match: 1. Germline V gives CDR1 SGDLS, CDR2 YYNGEE. This CDR3 has 15 residues. The CDR3 sequence is CASSVEGQAYNEQFF. CDR3 nucleotides: TGTGCCAGCAGCGTAGAGGGACAGGCCTACAATGAGCAGTTCTTC.

The J gene is TRBJ1-6, the V gene TRBV7-9; TRBD1 matches 7 bases. The CDR3 is 13 amino acids. The V gene end was trimmed by 5 bases and the J gene end by 10 bases; junction bases not matched to a gene: 5. CDR1 and CDR2 from the germline V gene are SEHNR and FQNEAQ (reference sequence). CDR3 protein: CASSPQGTSPLHF. DNA for the CDR3: TGTGCCAGCAGCCCACAGGGGACGTCACCCCTCCACTTT. Combining the CDR3 with reference TRBV7-9 and TRBJ1-6 gives the whole variable domain DTGVSQNPRHKITKRGQNVTFRCDPISEHNRLYWYRQTLGQGPEFLTYFQNEAQLEKSRLLSDRFSAERPKGSFSTLEIQRTEQGDSAMYLCASSPQGTSPLHFGNGTRLTVT.

V and J are TRBV9 and TRBJ2-2; D is possibly TRBD2 (5 bases). The CDR3 has 14 residues. The ends were cut back, 3 bases at V and 1 base at J, with 7 bases in the middle. Germline V gene sequence: CDR1 SGDLS, CDR2 YYNGEE. The CDR3 DNA reads as TGTGCCAGCAGCGACCGGGGGAACACCGGGGAGCTGTTTTTT. This translates into CASSDRGNTGELFF.

The chain combines TRBV5-1 with TRBJ1-1; TRBD1 agrees at 8 bases. The CDR3 sequence is 14 residues long. Trimming at V came to 2 bases and at J to 4 bases, leaving 4 bases not matched to a gene. Germline CDR1 reads SGHRS; CDR2 reads YFSETQ. The chain's CDR3 is CASSFGQGPTEAFF. CDR3 in DNA: TGCGCCAGCAGCTTCGGACAGGGCCCCACTGAAGCTTTCTTT.

This clone has a handful of counts. The chain carries TRBV6-1 and TRBJ2-7; D perhaps matches TRBD2 (7 bases). Germline loops: CDR1 MNHNS, CDR2 SASEGT. Trimming shortened V by 7 bases and J by 4 bases, and 17 bases separated the two germline ends. The CDR3 is 14 residues long. CDR3 amino acids: CASNGGGAGYEQYF. In DNA form, the CDR3 reads TGTGCCAGCAATGGAGGGGGGGCCGGGTACGAGCAGTACTTC.

This clone appeared a single time. The chain couples TRBV5-1 to TRBJ2-2; 8 bases fit TRBD1. Germline CDR1 reads SGHRS; CDR2 reads YFSETQ. The CDR3 is 17 residues long. V dropped 0 bases and J dropped 4; count of bases not matched to a gene: 8. CDR3 region: CASSLDGRGPGTGELFF. The CDR3 DNA reads TGCGCCAGCAGCTTGGATGGCAGGGGGCCGGGCACCGGGGAGCTGTTTTTT.

The CDR3 coding sequence is TGTGCCAGCAGTCGCACGGGACAGAGCGTGTACGAGCAGTACTTC. Its protein product is CASSRTGQSVYEQYF. This chain uses TRBV11-2 with TRBJ2-7; 7 positions agree with TRBD1. The V gene's germline CDR1 is SGHAT and CDR2 FQNNGV. This CDR3 contains 15 residues. Trimming cost V 6 bases and J 4 bases; bases outside gene matches: 12.

This chain joins TRBV5-1 and TRBJ2-5; 9 nucleotides match TRBD1. TRBJ2-7 matches the DNA end more closely, so the J call is doubtful. From germline, CDR1 is SGHRS and CDR2 YFSETQ. This CDR3 has 15 residues. CDR3 DNA: TGCGCCACTGGGACTGGGACAGGGTCCTACTACGAGCAGTACTTC. Residues: CATGTGTGSYYEQYF.

The chain has TRBV5-4 and TRBJ2-1; 8 bases match TRBD2. V dropped 3 bases and J dropped 7; count of bases not matched to a gene: 12. The CDR3 spans 16 residues. Looked up from germline, CDR1 is SGHNT and CDR2 is YYREEE (reference sequence). The CDR3 sequence: CASSWRGTRMRNEQFF. The CDR3, as DNA: TGTGCCAGCAGCTGGCGGGGGACTAGAATGAGGAATGAGCAGTTCTTC. Drawing the rest from reference TRBV5-4 and TRBJ2-1, the complete variable domain is ETGVTQSPTHLIKTRGQQVTLRCSSQSGHNTVSWYQQALGQGPQFIFQYYREEENGRGNFPPRFSGLQFPNYSSELNVNALELDDSALYLCASSWRGTRMRNEQFFGPGTRLTVL.

The chain employs TRBV5-1 and TRBJ2-1; TRBD1 might be the D (6 bases). The germline gives CDR1 SGHRS, CDR2 YFSETQ. V shed 3 bases and J shed 6 bases, with 16 bases lying between them. CDR3 length: 15 residues. Here the CDR3 DNA reads TGCGCCAGCAGCTACACAGGGAGTGGGGGCAATGAGCAGTTCTTC. This gives the protein CASSYTGSGGNEQFF.

This chain links TRBV2 with TRBJ2-7; 10 bases agree with TRBD1. This CDR3 is 12 amino acids long. The germline V gene has CDR1 SNHLY and CDR2 FYNNEI. J lost 5 bases, V lost 8 bases, and 3 bases had no gene match. This CDR3 reads CASRDRGNEQYF. The CDR3 nucleotides are TGTGCCAGCCGGGACAGGGGTAACGAGCAGTACTTC.

CDR3 DNA: TGCGCCAGCAGCATACGACTAGCGGGGGGGAGTCACGAGCAGTACTTC. Protein: CASSIRLAGGSHEQYF. The chain recombines TRBV5-1 with TRBJ2-7; TRBD2 matches at 14 bases. This CDR3 is 16 amino acids long. Germline assignment: CDR1 SGHRS and CDR2 YFSETQ. V was clipped by 4 bases and J by 5 bases; unmatched bases: 8.

The chain recombines TRBV5-4 with TRBJ2-3; 7 nucleotides match TRBD1. Germline V gene data show CDR1 as SGHNT and CDR2 as YYREEE (reference sequence). The CDR3 contains 16 residues. V gave up 0 bases and J gave up 1 base; unmatched junction bases: 5. CDR3 loop: CASSLDWDSGTDTQYF. CDR3 DNA sequence: TGTGCCAGCAGCTTGGATTGGGACAGCGGCACAGATACGCAGTATTTT.

This chain joins TRBV19 and TRBJ2-3, with D possibly being TRBD2 (6 bases). Germline V lookup: CDR1 LNHDA, CDR2 SQIVND (reference sequence). Trimming stripped 2 bases from V and 2 bases from J, with 11 bases between. This CDR3 comprises 15 residues. As DNA, the CDR3 is TGTGCCAGTAGTATAATCCGGACTACCACAGATACGCAGTATTTT. Amino acids: CASSIIRTTTDTQYF. Complete variable domain (other parts from reference TRBV19 and TRBJ2-3): DGGITQSPKYLFRKEGQNVTLSCEQNLNHDAMYWYRQDPGQGLRLIYYSQIVNDFQKGDIAEGYSVSREKKESFPLTVTSAQKNPTAFYLCASSIIRTTTDTQYFGPGTRLTVL.

The gene calls are TRBV5-4 and TRBJ2-3; 10 bases fit TRBD1. CDR3 size: 16 residues. J lost 0 bases, V lost 4 bases, and 5 bases had no gene match. The germline V gene has CDR1 SGHNT and CDR2 YYREEE (reference sequence). The CDR3 DNA follows: TGTGCCAGCAGCATTAGACAGGGGGCTAGCACAGATACGCAGTATTTT. It specifies CASSIRQGASTDTQYF. The full variable domain, in which reference TRBV5-4 and TRBJ2-3 provide the parts outside the CDR3, is ETGVTQSPTHLIKTRGQQVTLRCSSQSGHNTVSWYQQALGQGPQFIFQYYREEENGRGNFPPRFSGLQFPNYSSELNVNALELDDSALYLCASSIRQGASTDTQYFGPGTRLTVL.

The chain joins TRBV7-2 to TRBJ1-2, with 7 positions matching TRBD1. Germline assignment: CDR1 SGHTA and CDR2 FQGNSA. V shed 5 bases and J 7 bases; nucleotides not matched to a gene: 10. This CDR3 has 14 residues. The CDR3 loop reads CASSKNQGVGGYTF. DNA of the CDR3: TGTGCCAGCAGCAAAAACCAGGGGGTAGGTGGCTACACCTTC. Drawing the rest from reference TRBV7-2 and TRBJ1-2, the complete variable domain is GAGVSQSPSNKVTEKGKDVELRCDPISGHTALYWYRQSLGQGLEFLIYFQGNSAPDKSGLPSDRFSAERTGGSVSTLTIQRTQQEDSAVYLCASSKNQGVGGYTFGSGTRLTVV.

CDR3 residues: CAISGQSMNTEAFF. The CDR3 region has the DNA TGTGCCATCAGTGGACAGTCCATGAACACTGAAGCTTTCTTT. The V call is TRBV10-3, the J call TRBJ1-1, with D possibly matching TRBD1 (5 bases). The CDR3 runs to 14 residues. V was clipped by 4 bases and J by 0 bases, with 9 bases between them. Germline V gene sequence: CDR1 ENHRY, CDR2 SYGVKD.

The V call is TRBV9, the J call TRBJ2-2; the match to TRBD2 covers 9 bases. V lost 0 bases, J lost 2 bases, and 8 bases stayed unmatched. CDR1 and CDR2 from the germline V gene are SGDLS and YYNGEE. This CDR3 is built from 18 residues. The chain's CDR3 is CASSVAQAGGLNTGELFF. DNA for the CDR3: TGTGCCAGCAGCGTAGCTCAAGCGGGGGGACTAAACACCGGGGAGCTGTTTTTT.

The chain links TRBV6-1 to TRBJ1-3; D may be TRBD1 (6 bases). V was clipped by 8 bases and J by 8 bases, with 22 bases between them. Germline V gives CDR1 MNHNS, CDR2 SASEGT. The CDR3 length is 15 residues. CDR3 coding DNA: TGTGCCAGCGTAGGGATCGGACAGAGTATGGACACCATATATTTT. This codes for CASVGIGQSMDTIYF.

J is TRBJ1-2 and V is TRBV30, with a possible D match to TRBD1 (6 bases). The CDR3 has 14 amino acids. Trimming left V 2 bases short and J 7 bases short, with 17 bases between. Germline assignment: CDR1 GTSNPN and CDR2 SVGIG (reference sequence). The CDR3 nucleotides are TGTGCCTGGAGTCGGGACACGGCCTTTCTTGGCTACACCTTC. Translating it yields CAWSRDTAFLGYTF.